One sample yielded the 5 T cell receptor beta chains listed below, sequenced in a study of metastatic and nonmetastatic thyroid tumors. Patients underwent thyroid surgery, and none had received any treatment before it. Using MiXCR, TCRdb re-called clones from the PCR reads. Of about 21,000 clones in the sample, over 25% were seen once. The sample was blood. The receptors derive from a female donor with papillary thyroid cancer or a benign thyroid nodule (not recorded which). Some clones in this sample may be carry-over from other donors' samples.

This clone was recorded at least ten times. V usage is TRBV25-1 and J usage is TRBJ1-1, with D maybe TRBD1 (5 bases). V lost 8 bases to trimming and J lost 5 bases, with 15 bases between them. CDR1 and CDR2 from the germline V gene are MGHDK and SYGVNS. The CDR3 runs to 13 residues. In nucleotides, the CDR3 is TGTGCCAGCTCTACAGGTAGGCGGACTGAAGCTTTCTTT. Amino acids: CASSTGRRTEAFF.

By proportion, this clone is medium-sized. The gene calls are TRBV7-2 and TRBJ2-1; TRBD2 agrees at 15 bases. The ends lost 1 base at V and 9 bases at J; junction bases unmatched: 7. This CDR3 comprises 17 residues. Germline CDR1 reads SGHTA; CDR2 reads FQGNSA. CDR3: CASSLGPGLAGGPEQFF. As DNA, the CDR3 is TGTGCCAGCAGCTTAGGCCCAGGACTAGCGGGGGGGCCTGAGCAGTTCTTC.

This clone is classed as medium-sized. The J gene is TRBJ2-5, the V gene TRBV11-2; TRBD2 matches at 7 bases. Germline-derived CDR1 and CDR2 are SGHAT and FQNNGV. J gave up 3 bases and V 4 bases, and 8 bases lay outside the gene matches. CDR3 length equals 15 residues. The CDR3 region has the DNA TGTGCCAGCAGCTCCCCCGGGCTAGCGGAAGAGACCCAGTACTTC. This codes for CASSSPGLAEETQYF.

This clone was observed at least ten times. The rearrangement links TRBV4-3 to TRBJ2-1, with 7 bases aligning to TRBD1. The CDR3 sequence is 14 residues long. CDR1 and CDR2 (germline): LGHNA, YSLEER. The V gene end was trimmed by 6 bases and the J gene end by 4 bases; junction bases not matched to a gene: 6. The CDR3 here is CASSTRGTYNEQFF. The CDR3 nucleotides are TGCGCCAGCAGTACCAGGGGGACGTACAATGAGCAGTTCTTC.

The chain employs TRBV6-6 and TRBJ1-3; 7 bases fit TRBD1. CDR1 is MNHNY, CDR2 SVGAGI, per germline (reference sequence). Trimming took 3 bases from V and 4 from J; bases not matched to a gene: 9. This CDR3 is built from 16 residues. CDR3 bases: TGTGCCAGCAGTTATTCCCTCCAGGGGGTGGGAAACACCATATATTTT. Protein sequence: CASSYSLQGVGNTIYF.